This T cell receptor beta chain was documented in a study of blood T cell repertoires in COVID-19. This clone showed up just once. Germline assignment: CDR1 KGHSH and CDR2 LQKENI. V lost 4 bases and J lost 0, with 9 bases in between. CDR3 size: 14 residues. The method was immunoSEQ multiplex PCR; TCRdb's version includes in-frame clones alone and lacks a portion of them. There are fewer than 250,000 clones in the sample; approximately 88% occur only once, and approximately 2.8% lies in the top ten. This receptor was taken from a woman aged 30 to 39 with acute COVID-19. This rearrangement joins TRBV18 to TRBJ1-2, with D unresolved. The sequenced sample consisted of PBMCs or T cells enriched from blood (not recorded which). In DNA, the CDR3 is TGTGCCAGCTCACTGGGCGAAGCTAACTATGGCTACACCTTC. Translated, it gives CASSLGEANYGYTF.